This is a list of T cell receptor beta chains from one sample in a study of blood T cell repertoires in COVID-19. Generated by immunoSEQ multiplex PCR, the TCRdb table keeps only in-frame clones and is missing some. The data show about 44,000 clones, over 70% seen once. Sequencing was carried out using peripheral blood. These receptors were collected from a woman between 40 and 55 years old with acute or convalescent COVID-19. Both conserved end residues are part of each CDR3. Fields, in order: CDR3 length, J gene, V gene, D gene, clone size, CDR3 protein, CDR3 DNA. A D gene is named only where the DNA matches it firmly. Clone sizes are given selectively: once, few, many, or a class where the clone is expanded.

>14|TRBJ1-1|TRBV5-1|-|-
CASSVGGQNTEAFF
TGCGCCAGCAGCGTGGGGGGACAGAACACTGAAGCTTTCTTT
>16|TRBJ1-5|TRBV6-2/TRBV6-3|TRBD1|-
CASSPGQGDSNQPQHF
TGTGCCAGCAGCCCCGGACAGGGCGATAGCAATCAGCCCCAGCATTTT
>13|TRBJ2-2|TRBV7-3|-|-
CASSRTATGELFF
TGTGCCAGCAGCCGAACAGCTACCGGGGAGCTGTTTTTT
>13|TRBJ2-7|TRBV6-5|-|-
CASSVNRIYEQYF
TGTGCCAGCAGCGTGAACAGGATCTACGAGCAGTACTTC
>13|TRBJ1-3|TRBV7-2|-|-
CASSKAGLNTIYF
TGTGCCAGCAGCAAGGCAGGTTTAAACACCATATATTTT
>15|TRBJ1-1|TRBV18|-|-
CASSPGTPGNTEAFF
TGTGCCAGCTCACCAGGGACACCGGGGAACACTGAAGCTTTCTTT
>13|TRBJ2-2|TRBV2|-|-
CASRAENTGELFF
TGTGCCAGCAGGGCGGAAAACACCGGGGAGCTGTTTTTT
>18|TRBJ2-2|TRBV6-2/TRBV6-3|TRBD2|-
CASSKRLSSGTSAGELFF
TGTGCCAGCAGTAAACGTCTATCTAGCGGGACCTCGGCCGGGGAGCTGTTTTTT
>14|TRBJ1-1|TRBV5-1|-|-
CARTWGGLDTEAFF
TGCGCCCGCACCTGGGGGGGGCTTGACACTGAAGCTTTCTTT
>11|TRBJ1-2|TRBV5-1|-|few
CASRLEGGYTF
TGCGCCAGCCGACTTGAAGGCGGCTACACCTTC
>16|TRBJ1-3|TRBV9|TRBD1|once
CASSARDRGAGNTIYF
TGTGCCAGCAGCGCTAGGGACAGGGGTGCTGGAAACACCATATATTTT
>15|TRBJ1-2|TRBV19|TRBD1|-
CASTDFGTVGLGYTF
TGTGCCAGTACGGATTTCGGGACAGTGGGCCTTGGCTACACCTTC
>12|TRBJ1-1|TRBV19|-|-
CASSIDNSEAFF
TGTGCCAGTAGTATAGATAACAGTGAAGCTTTCTTT
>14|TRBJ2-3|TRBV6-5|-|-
CASSYSIPGDTQYF
TGTGCCAGCAGTTACTCGATACCGGGGGATACGCAGTATTTT
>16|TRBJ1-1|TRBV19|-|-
CASSWGLGGPNTEAFF
TGTGCCAGTAGTTGGGGGTTAGGGGGACCGAACACTGAAGCTTTCTTT
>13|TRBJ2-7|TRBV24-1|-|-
CATSDGQRDEQYF
TGTGCCACCAGTGATGGACAGCGCGACGAGCAGTACTTC
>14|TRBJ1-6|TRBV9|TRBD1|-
CASSVGQGYSPLHF
TGTGCCAGCAGCGTTGGACAGGGTTATTCACCCCTCCACTTT
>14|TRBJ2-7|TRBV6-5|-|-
CATSIGEHSYEQYF
TGTGCCACCTCCATTGGAGAGCACTCCTACGAGCAGTACTTC
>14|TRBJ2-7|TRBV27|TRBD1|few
CASRRDRADYEQYF
TGTGCCAGCAGGAGGGACAGGGCCGACTACGAGCAGTACTTC
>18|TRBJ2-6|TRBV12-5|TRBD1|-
CASGLGTGGFSGANVLTF
TGTGCTAGTGGTTTGGGGACAGGGGGATTCTCTGGGGCCAACGTCCTGACTTTC
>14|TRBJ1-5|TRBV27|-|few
CASKVGQANQPQHF
TGTGCCAGTAAGGTGGGTCAGGCCAATCAGCCCCAGCATTTT
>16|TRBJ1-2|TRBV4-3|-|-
CASSHQSGEKVYGYTF
TGCGCCAGCAGCCATCAATCGGGAGAAAAGGTCTATGGCTACACCTTC
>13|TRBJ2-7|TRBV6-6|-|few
CASSYELSYEQYF
TGTGCCAGCAGTTACGAGTTGTCCTACGAGCAGTACTTC
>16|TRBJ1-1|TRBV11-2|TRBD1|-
CASSLDGRDRGTEAFF
TGTGCCAGCAGCTTAGATGGCAGGGACAGGGGAACTGAAGCTTTCTTT
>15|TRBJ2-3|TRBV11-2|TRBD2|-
CASSFRGVNTDTQYF
TGTGCCAGCAGTTTCCGGGGGGTGAACACAGATACGCAGTATTTT
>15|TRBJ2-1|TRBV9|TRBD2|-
CASSVSSGSHNEQFF
TGTGCCAGCAGCGTATCTAGCGGGAGCCACAATGAGCAGTTCTTC
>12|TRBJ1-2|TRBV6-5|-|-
CASTHGGDGYTF
TGTGCCAGCACCCACGGGGGAGATGGCTACACCTTC
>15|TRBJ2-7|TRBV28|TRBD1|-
CASSAPGQGSYEQYF
TGTGCCAGCAGTGCCCCGGGACAGGGGTCCTACGAGCAGTACTTC
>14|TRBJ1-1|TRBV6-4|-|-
CASRWESGAGEAFF
TGTGCCAGCAGATGGGAGAGCGGGGCAGGTGAAGCTTTCTTT
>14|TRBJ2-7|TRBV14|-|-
CASSAILGSYEQYF
TGTGCCAGCAGCGCGATCCTCGGCTCCTACGAGCAGTACTTC
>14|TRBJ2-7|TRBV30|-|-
CAWNPTGVRDEQYF
TGTGCCTGGAACCCGACAGGCGTTCGGGACGAGCAGTACTTC
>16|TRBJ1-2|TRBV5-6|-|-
CASTPGQGASTYGYTF
TGTGCCAGCACCCCGGGACAAGGGGCTTCTACTTATGGCTACACCTTC
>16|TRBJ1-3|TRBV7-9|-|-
CASSFSPNRSGNTIYF
TGTGCCAGCAGCTTTTCTCCTAACCGCTCTGGAAACACCATATATTTT
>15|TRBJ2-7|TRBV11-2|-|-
CASSPFSRSDYEQYF
TGTGCCAGCAGCCCCTTTTCGCGTTCTGACTACGAGCAGTACTTC
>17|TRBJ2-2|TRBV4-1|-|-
CASSQDRGALRIGELFF
TGCGCCAGCAGCCAAGATAGAGGCGCCCTGCGGATCGGGGAGCTGTTTTTT
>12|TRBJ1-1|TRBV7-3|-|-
CASSRQGGRAFF
TGTGCCAGCAGCCGGCAAGGGGGAAGGGCTTTCTTT
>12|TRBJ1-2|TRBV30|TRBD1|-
CAWTGGYGGYTF
TGTGCCTGGACAGGGGGCTACGGTGGCTACACCTTC
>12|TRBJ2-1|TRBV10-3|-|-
CAISEGRNEQFF
TGTGCCATCAGTGAAGGGAGAAATGAGCAGTTCTTC
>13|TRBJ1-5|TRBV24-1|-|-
CATPMAPGQPQHF
TGTGCCACCCCCATGGCCCCGGGACAGCCCCAGCATTTT